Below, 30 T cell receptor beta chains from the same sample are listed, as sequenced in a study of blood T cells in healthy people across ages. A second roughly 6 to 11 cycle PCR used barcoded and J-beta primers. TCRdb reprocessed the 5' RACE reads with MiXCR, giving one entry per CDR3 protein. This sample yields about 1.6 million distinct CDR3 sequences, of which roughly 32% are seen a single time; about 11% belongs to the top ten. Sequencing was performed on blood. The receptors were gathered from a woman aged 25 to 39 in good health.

CDR3 DNA sequence: TGTGCCAGCAGCCTGCGGGACATTCAGTACTTC. Its translation: CASSLRDIQYF. The V and J genes are TRBV7-2 and TRBJ2-4, with a possible D match to TRBD2 (5 bases). The V and J ends lost 5 bases and 8 bases respectively, with 7 bases between them. The V gene's germline CDR1 is SGHTA and CDR2 FQGNSA. CDR3 length: 11 residues. Filled out from reference TRBV7-2 and TRBJ2-4, the complete variable domain reads GAGVSQSPSNKVTEKGKDVELRCDPISGHTALYWYRQSLGQGLEFLIYFQGNSAPDKSGLPSDRFSAERTGGSVSTLTIQRTQQEDSAVYLCASSLRDIQYFGAGTRLSVL.

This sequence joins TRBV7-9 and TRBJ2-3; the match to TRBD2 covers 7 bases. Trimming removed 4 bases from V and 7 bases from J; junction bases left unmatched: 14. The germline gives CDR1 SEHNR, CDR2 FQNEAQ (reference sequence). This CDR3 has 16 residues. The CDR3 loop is CASSSSSGAVYYTQYF. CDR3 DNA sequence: TGTGCCAGCAGCTCCAGCAGCGGGGCGGTTTATTATACGCAGTATTTT.

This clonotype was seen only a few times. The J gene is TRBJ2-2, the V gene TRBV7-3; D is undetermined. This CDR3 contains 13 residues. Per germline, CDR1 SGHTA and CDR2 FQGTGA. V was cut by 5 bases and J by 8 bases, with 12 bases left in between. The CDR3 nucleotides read TGTGCCAGCAGCGCCGAATCGGCGGGGGAGCTGTTTTTT. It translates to CASSAESAGELFF.

The CDR3 sequence: CASSPGRMHQETQYF. Written as DNA, the CDR3 is TGTGCCAGCTCACCCGGACGGATGCACCAAGAGACCCAGTACTTC. The rearrangement uses TRBV18 and TRBJ2-5; D ambiguous. There are 15 residues in the CDR3. The germline V gene has CDR1 KGHSH and CDR2 LQKENI. V was cut by 3 bases and J by 0 bases, with 11 bases left in between.

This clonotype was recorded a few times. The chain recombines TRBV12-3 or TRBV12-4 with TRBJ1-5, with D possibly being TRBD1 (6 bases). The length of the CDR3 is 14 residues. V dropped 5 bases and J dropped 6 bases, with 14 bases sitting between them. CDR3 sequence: CASSRGGVSQPQHF. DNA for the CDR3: TGTGCCAGCAGTAGGGGGGGAGTCAGTCAGCCCCAGCATTTT.

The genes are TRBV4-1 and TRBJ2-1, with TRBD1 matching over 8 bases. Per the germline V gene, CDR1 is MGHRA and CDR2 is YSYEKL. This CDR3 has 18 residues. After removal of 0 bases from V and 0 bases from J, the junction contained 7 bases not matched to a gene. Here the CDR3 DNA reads TGCGCCAGCAGCCAAGATGTCGACAGGGGTGGCTCCTACAATGAGCAGTTCTTC. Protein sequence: CASSQDVDRGGSYNEQFF.

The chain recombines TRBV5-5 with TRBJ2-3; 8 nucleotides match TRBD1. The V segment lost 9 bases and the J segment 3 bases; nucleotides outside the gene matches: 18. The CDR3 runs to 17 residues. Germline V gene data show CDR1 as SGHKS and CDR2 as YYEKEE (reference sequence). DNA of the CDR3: TGTGCCAACATCCGGGTGCGAGTGACAGGGGAAACAGATACGCAGTATTTT. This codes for CANIRVRVTGETDTQYF. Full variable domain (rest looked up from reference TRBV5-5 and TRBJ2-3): DAGVTQSPTHLIKTRGQQVTLRCSPISGHKSVSWYQQVLGQGPQFIFQYYEKEERGRGNFPDRFSARQFPNYSSELNVNALLLGDSALYLCANIRVRVTGETDTQYFGPGTRLTVL.

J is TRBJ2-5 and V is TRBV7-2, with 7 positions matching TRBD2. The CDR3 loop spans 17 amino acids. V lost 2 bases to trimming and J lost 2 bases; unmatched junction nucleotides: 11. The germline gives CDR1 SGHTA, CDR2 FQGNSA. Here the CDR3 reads CASSLYRAGRPQETQYF. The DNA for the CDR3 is TGTGCCAGCAGCTTATACAGAGCGGGGCGGCCTCAAGAGACCCAGTACTTC.

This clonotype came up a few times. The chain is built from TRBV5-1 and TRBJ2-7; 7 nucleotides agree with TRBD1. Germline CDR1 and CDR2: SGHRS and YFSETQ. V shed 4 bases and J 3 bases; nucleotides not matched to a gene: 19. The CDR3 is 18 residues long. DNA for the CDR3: TGCGCCAGCAGCCTGGGTCTACAGGGGCCCATCGTCGGCTACGAGCAGTACTTC. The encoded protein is CASSLGLQGPIVGYEQYF.

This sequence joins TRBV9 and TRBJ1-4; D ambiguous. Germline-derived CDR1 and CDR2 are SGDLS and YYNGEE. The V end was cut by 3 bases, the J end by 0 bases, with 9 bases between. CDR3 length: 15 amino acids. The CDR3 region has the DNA TGTGCCAGCAGCGCACTCGGAGCAACTAATGAAAAACTGTTTTTT. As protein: CASSALGATNEKLFF.

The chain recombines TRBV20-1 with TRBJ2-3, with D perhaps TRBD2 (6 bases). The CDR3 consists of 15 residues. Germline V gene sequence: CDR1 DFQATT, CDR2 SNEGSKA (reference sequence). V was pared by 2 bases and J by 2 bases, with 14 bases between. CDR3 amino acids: CSARLRGWPTDTQYF. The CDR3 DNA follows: TGCAGTGCTAGACTCCGGGGGTGGCCCACAGATACGCAGTATTTT.

The CDR3 coding sequence is TGTGCCACCAGCAGATCCCGGACAGGGGGCACTGAAGCTTTCTTT. This encodes CATSRSRTGGTEAFF. The chain joins TRBV15 to TRBJ1-1; TRBD1 aligns across 10 bases. This CDR3 is built from 15 residues. V shed 2 bases and J 4 bases; nucleotides not matched to a gene: 4. The germline gives CDR1 LNHNV, CDR2 YYDKDF (reference sequence).

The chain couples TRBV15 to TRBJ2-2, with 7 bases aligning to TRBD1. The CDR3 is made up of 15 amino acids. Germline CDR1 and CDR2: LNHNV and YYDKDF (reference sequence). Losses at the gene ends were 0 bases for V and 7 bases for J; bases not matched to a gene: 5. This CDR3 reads CATSRERGRGGELFF. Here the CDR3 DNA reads TGTGCCACCAGCAGAGAAAGGGGGCGCGGCGGGGAGCTGTTTTTT. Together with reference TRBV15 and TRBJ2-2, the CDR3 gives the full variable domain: DAMVIQNPRYQVTQFGKPVTLSCSQTLNHNVMYWYQQKSSQAPKLLFHYYDKDFNNEADTPDNFQSRRPNTSFCFLDIRSPGLGDTAMYLCATSRERGRGGELFFGEGSRLTVL.

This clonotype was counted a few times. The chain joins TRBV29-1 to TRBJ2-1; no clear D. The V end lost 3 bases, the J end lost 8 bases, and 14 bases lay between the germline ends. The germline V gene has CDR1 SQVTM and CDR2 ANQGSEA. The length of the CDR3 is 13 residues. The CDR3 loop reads CSVDGALLHEQFF. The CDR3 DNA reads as TGCAGCGTTGATGGTGCTTTGTTGCATGAGCAGTTCTTC.

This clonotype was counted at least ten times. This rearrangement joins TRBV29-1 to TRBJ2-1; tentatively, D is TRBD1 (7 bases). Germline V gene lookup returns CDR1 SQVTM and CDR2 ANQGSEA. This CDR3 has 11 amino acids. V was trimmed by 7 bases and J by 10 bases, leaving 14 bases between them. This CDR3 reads CSGRGPGEQFF. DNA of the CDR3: TGCAGCGGGAGGGGGCCAGGGGAGCAGTTCTTC.

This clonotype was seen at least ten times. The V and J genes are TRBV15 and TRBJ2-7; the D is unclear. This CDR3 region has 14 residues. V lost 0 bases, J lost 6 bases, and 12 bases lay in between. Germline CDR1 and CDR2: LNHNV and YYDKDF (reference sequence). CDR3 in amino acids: CATSRDTAASEQYF. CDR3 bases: TGTGCCACCAGCAGAGATACGGCAGCCAGCGAGCAGTACTTC.

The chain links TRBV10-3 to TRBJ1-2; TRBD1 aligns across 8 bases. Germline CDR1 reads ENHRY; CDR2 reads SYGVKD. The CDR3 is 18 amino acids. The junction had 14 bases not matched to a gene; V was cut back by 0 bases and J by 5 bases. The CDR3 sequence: CAISESRGGQGRQYGYTF. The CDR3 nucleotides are TGTGCCATCAGTGAGTCACGGGGAGGACAGGGCAGGCAGTATGGCTACACCTTC.

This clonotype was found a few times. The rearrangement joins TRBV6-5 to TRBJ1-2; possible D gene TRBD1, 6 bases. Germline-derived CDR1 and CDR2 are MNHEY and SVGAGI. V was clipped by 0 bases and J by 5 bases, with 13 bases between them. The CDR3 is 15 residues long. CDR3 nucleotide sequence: TGTGCCAGCAGTTACTCACAGGGAAAAGGATATGGCTACACCTTC. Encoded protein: CASSYSQGKGYGYTF.

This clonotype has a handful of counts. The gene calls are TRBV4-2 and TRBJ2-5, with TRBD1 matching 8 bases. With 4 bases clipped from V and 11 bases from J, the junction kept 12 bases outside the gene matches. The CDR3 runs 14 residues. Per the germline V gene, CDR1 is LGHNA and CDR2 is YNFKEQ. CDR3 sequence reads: CASSLYRGTREQYF. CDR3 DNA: TGTGCCAGCAGCCTGTACAGGGGGACACGGGAGCAGTACTTC.

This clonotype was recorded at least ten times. The CDR3 is CASSQRGGPLDYEQYF. The CDR3 DNA follows: TGCGCCAGCAGCCAGAGGGGGGGCCCCCTAGACTACGAGCAGTACTTC. The gene calls are TRBV4-1 and TRBJ2-7; D perhaps matches TRBD2 (7 bases). V was clipped by 3 bases and J by 3 bases, with 18 bases between them. Germline CDR1 is MGHRA and CDR2 is YSYEKL. The CDR3 runs to 16 residues.

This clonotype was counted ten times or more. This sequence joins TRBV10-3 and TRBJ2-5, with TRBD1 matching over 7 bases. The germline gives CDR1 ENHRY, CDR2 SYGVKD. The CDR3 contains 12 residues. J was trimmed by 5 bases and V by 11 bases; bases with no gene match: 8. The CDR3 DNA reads TGTGCCTCACGACAGGGCGGTGAGACCCAGTACTTC. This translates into CASRQGGETQYF.

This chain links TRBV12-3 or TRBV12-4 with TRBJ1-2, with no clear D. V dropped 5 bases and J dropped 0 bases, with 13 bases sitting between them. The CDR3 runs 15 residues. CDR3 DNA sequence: TGTGCCAGCAGTCATCCGAAGGGCTCTAACTATGGCTACACCTTC. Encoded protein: CASSHPKGSNYGYTF.

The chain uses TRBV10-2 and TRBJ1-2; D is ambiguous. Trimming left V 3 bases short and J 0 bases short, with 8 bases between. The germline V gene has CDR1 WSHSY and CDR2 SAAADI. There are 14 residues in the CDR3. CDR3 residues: CASSDLGSNYGYTF. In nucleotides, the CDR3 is TGCGCCAGCAGTGACCTTGGATCTAACTATGGCTACACCTTC.

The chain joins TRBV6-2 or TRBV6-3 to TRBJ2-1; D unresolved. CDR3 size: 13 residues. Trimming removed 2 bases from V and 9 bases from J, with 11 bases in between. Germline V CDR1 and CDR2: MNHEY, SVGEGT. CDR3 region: CASSYRITGEQFF. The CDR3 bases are TGTGCCAGCAGTTACCGCATTACCGGTGAGCAGTTCTTC.

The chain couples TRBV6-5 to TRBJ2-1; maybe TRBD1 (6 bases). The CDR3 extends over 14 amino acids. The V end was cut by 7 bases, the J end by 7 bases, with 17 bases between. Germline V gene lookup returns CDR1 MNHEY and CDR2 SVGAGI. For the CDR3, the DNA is TGTGCCAGCATCAAATCAGGGGCCCTAAATGAGCAGTTCTTC. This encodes CASIKSGALNEQFF.

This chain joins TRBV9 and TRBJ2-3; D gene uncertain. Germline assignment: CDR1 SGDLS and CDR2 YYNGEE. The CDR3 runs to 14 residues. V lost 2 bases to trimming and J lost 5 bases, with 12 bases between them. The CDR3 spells CASSVLGQRDTQYF. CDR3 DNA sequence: TGTGCCAGCAGCGTGCTAGGGCAGAGAGATACGCAGTATTTT. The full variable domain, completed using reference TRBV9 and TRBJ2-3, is DSGVTQTPKHLITATGQRVTLRCSPRSGDLSVYWYQQSLDQGLQFLIQYYNGEERAKGNILERFSAQQFPDLHSELNLSSLELGDSALYFCASSVLGQRDTQYFGPGTRLTVL.

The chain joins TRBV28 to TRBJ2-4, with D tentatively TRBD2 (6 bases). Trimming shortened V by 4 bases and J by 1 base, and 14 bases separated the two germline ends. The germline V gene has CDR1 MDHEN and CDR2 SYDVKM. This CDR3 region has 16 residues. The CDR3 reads CASSSGASSAKNIQYF. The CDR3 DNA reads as TGTGCCAGCAGTTCGGGAGCCTCCTCGGCCAAAAACATTCAGTACTTC.

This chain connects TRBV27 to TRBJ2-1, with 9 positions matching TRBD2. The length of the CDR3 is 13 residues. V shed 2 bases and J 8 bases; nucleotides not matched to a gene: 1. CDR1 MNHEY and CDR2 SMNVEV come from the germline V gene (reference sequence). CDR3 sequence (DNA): TGTGCCAGCAGTTTAATAGCGGGAGATGAGCAGTTCTTC. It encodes CASSLIAGDEQFF.

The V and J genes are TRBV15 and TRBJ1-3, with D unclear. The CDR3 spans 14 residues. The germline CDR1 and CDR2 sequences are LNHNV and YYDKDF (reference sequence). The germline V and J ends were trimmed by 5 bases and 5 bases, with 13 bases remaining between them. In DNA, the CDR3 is TGTGCCACCAGCCCCGCCGGACTTCGAAACACCATATATTTT. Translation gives CATSPAGLRNTIYF. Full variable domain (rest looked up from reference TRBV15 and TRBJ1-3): DAMVIQNPRYQVTQFGKPVTLSCSQTLNHNVMYWYQQKSSQAPKLLFHYYDKDFNNEADTPDNFQSRRPNTSFCFLDIRSPGLGDTAMYLCATSPAGLRNTIYFGEGSWLTVV.

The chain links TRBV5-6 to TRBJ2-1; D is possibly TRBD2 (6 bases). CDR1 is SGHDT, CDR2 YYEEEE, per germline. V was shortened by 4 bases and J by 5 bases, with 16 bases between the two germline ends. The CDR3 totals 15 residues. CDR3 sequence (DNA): TGTGCCAGCAGCCTCCAGGGAGGCCGAAACAATGAGCAGTTCTTC. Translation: CASSLQGGRNNEQFF.